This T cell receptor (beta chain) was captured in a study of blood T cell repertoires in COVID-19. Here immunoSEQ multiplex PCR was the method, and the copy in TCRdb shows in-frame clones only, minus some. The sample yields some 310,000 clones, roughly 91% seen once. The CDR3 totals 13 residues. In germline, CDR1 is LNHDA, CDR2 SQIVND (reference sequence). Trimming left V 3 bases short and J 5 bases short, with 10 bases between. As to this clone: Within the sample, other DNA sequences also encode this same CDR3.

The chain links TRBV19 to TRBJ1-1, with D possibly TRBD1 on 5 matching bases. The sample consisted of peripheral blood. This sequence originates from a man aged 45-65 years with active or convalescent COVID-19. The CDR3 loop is CASSIQGGTEAFF. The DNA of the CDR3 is TGTGCCAGTAGTATCCAGGGCGGTACTGAAGCTTTCTTT.